The present TCR beta chain was sequenced within a study of T-cell memory formation after mild COVID-19. As regards this clonotype: Its target is not known.

TCRdb used MiXCR to reprocess the 5' RACE reads, holding one entry per CDR3 protein. The data contain 300,000 to 400,000 distinct CDR3 sequences, 25% to 30% of them singletons. Whole-study findings and limits: Contracting CD4+ clones were located mainly in CM and EM, and CD8+ clones in EMRA. A balance of CD4 and CD8 characterized clones contracting day 15 to 85, whereas later expanders leaned CD4+.

V was cut by 3 bases and J by 3 bases, with 11 bases left in between. The CDR3 is 13 amino acids. Looked up from germline, CDR1 is SQVTM and CDR2 is ANQGSEA. Sequenced sample: PBMCs or a T cell subset sorted from them (not recorded which). This rearrangement joins TRBV29-1 to TRBJ1-1, with D possibly TRBD1 on 5 matching bases. The clonotype was recovered from an adult woman who had mild COVID-19 (a few samples of this study predate the infection). Cell type and time point are not known. In DNA, the CDR3 is TGCAGCGTTGAGGACACATATTACACTGAAGCTTTCTTT. Its translation is CSVEDTYYTEAFF.